This TCR beta chain was retrieved from a study of blood T cells in healthy people across ages. The overall study: Template switching caught about one barcoded beta molecule for each two T cells.

In the case of this clonotype: Its antigen remains unidentified.

A second PCR of 7 to 11 cycles used a sample-barcoded 5' primer and a J-beta primer mix. Every sample gave at least 2.5 million paired-end reads containing CDR3. A single record per CDR3 protein comes from TCRdb applying MiXCR to the 5' RACE reads. The sample comprises hundreds of thousands of distinct CDR3 sequences, 56% of which are singletons, and around a quarter rests with the top ten. Study findings and constraints: Higher diversity, along with more naive CD4+ cells, distinguished long-lived donors from aged donors. As age increased, TCR beta diversity per million T cells fell in a roughly linear fashion.

Between the trimmed V and J ends, which lost 4 bases and 7 bases, there was a span of 14 bases. The CDR3 sequence is 14 residues long. Per germline, CDR1 MGHRA and CDR2 YSYEKL. The clonotype originates from a man aged 35 to 55 in good health. Material for sequencing was blood. The rearrangement links TRBV4-1 to TRBJ2-1; D might be TRBD1 (6 bases). The CDR3 loop reads CASSPIGQQNEQFF. CDR3 nucleotide sequence: TGCGCCAGCAGCCCCATCGGACAGCAGAATGAGCAGTTCTTC.